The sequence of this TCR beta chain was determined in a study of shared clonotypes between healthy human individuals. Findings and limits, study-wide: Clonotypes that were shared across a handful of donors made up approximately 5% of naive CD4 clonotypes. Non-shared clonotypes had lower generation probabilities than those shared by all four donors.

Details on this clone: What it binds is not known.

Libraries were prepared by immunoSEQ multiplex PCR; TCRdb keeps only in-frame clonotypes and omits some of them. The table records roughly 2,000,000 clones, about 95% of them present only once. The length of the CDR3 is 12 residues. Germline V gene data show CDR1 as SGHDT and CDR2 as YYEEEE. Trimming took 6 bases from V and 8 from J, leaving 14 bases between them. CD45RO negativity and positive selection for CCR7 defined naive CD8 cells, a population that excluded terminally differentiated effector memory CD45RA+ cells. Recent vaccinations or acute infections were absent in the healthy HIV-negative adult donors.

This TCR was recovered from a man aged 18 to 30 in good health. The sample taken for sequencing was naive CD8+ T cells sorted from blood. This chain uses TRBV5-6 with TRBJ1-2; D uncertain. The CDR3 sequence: CASTFLGSGYTF. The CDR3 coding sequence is TGTGCCAGCACCTTTCTGGGTAGCGGCTACACCTTC.